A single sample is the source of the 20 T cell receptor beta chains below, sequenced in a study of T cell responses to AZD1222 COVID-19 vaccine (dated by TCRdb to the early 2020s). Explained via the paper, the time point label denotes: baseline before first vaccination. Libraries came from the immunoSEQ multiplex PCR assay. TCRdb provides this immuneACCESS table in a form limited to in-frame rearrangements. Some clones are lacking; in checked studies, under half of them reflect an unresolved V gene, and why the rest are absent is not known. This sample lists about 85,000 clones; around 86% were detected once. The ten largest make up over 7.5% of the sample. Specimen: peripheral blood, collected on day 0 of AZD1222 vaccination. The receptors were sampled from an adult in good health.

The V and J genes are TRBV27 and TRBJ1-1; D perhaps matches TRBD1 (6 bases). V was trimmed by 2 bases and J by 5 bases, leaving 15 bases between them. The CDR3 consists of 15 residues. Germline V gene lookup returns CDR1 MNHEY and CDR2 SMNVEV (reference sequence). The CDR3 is CASSLQGFGRTEAFF. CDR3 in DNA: TGTGCCAGCAGTTTACAGGGGTTTGGTAGGACTGAAGCTTTCTTT.

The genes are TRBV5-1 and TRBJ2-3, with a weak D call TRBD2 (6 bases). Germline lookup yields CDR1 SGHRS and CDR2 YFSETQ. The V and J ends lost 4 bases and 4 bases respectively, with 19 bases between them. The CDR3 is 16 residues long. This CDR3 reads CASSPGTSSYADTQYF. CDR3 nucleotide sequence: TGCGCCAGCAGCCCAGGGACTTCATCCTATGCAGATACGCAGTATTTT. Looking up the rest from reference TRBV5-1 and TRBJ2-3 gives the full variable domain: KAGVTQTPRYLIKTRGQQVTLSCSPISGHRSVSWYQQTPGQGLQFLFEYFSETQRNKGNFPGRFSGRQFSNSRSEMNVSTLELGDSALYLCASSPGTSSYADTQYFGPGTRLTVL.

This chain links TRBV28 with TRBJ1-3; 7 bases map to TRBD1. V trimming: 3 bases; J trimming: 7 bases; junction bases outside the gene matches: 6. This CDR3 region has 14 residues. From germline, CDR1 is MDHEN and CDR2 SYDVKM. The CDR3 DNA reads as TGTGCCAGCAGTTTGACAGGGTTAAAGAACACCATATATTTT. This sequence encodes CASSLTGLKNTIYF. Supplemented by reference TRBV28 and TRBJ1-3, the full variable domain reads DVKVTQSSRYLVKRTGEKVFLECVQDMDHENMFWYRQDPGLGLRLIYFSYDVKMKEKGDIPEGYSVSREKKERFSLILESASTNQTSMYLCASSLTGLKNTIYFGEGSWLTVV.

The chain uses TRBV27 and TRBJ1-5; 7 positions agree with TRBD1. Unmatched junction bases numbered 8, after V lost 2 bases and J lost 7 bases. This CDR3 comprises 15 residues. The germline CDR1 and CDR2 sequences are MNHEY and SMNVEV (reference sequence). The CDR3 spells CASSLIGTAEQPQHF. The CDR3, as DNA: TGTGCCAGCAGTTTAATCGGGACAGCTGAGCAGCCCCAGCATTTT.

Here the CDR3 reads CASRPEPGRGYTF. The CDR3 DNA sequence: TGTGCCAGCAGACCAGAGCCAGGGCGAGGCTACACCTTC. The chain combines TRBV27 with TRBJ1-2, with D tentatively TRBD1 (5 bases). The germline V and J ends were trimmed by 6 bases and 8 bases, with 16 bases remaining between them. Germline lookup yields CDR1 MNHEY and CDR2 SMNVEV (reference sequence). This CDR3 has 13 residues.

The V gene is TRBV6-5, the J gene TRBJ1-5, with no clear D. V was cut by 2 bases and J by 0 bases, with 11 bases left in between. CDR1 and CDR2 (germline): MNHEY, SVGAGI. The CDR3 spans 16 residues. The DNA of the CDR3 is TGTGCCAGCAGTTACCCCAGCGGGCTTAGCAATCAGCCCCAGCATTTT. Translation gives CASSYPSGLSNQPQHF.

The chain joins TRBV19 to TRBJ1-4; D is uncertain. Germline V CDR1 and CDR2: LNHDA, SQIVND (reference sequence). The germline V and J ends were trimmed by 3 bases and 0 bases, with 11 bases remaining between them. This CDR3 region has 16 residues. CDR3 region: CASSMRRTSTNEKLFF. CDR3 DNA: TGTGCCAGTAGTATGAGGAGGACTTCAACTAATGAAAAACTGTTTTTT.

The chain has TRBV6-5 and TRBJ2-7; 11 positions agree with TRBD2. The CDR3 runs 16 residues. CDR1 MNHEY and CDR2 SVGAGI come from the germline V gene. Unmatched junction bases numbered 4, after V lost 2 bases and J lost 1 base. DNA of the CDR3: TGTGCCAGCAGTTACCATGGGACTAGCGGTTCCTACGAGCAGTACTTC. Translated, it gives CASSYHGTSGSYEQYF.

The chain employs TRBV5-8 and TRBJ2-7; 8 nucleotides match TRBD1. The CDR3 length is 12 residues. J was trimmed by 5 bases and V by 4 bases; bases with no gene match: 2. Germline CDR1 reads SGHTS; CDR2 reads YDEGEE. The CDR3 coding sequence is TGTGCCAGCAGCCCGGACAGGGACGAGCAGTACTTC. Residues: CASSPDRDEQYF.

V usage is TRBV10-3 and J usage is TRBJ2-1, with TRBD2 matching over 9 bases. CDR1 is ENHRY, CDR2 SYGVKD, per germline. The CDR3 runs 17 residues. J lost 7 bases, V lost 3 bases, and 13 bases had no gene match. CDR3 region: CAISEDSGSSGRNEQFF. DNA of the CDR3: TGTGCCATCAGTGAAGATAGCGGGAGCTCGGGAAGGAATGAGCAGTTCTTC.

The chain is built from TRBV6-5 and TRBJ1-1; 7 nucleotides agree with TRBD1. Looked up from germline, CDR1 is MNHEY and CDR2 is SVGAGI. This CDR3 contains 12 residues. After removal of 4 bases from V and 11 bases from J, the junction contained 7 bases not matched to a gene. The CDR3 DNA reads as TGTGCCAGCAGTTTAACAGGGGTACAGGCTTTCTTT. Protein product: CASSLTGVQAFF.

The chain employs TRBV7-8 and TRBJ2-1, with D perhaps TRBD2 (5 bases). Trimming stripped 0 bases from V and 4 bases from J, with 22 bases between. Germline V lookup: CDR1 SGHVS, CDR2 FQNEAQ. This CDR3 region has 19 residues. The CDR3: CASSLAWQGLASTYNEQFF. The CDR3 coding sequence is TGTGCCAGCAGCTTAGCGTGGCAAGGCCTAGCCTCAACTTACAATGAGCAGTTCTTC.

CDR3 sequence (DNA): TGCGCCAGCAGCTTGGCCCCAACTAGCGGGAGGGCCTACGAGCAGTACTTC. Protein product: CASSLAPTSGRAYEQYF. This chain joins TRBV5-1 and TRBJ2-7; 13 positions agree with TRBD2. V was clipped by 0 bases and J by 2 bases; unmatched bases: 5. CDR1 and CDR2 (germline): SGHRS, YFSETQ. This CDR3 has 17 residues.

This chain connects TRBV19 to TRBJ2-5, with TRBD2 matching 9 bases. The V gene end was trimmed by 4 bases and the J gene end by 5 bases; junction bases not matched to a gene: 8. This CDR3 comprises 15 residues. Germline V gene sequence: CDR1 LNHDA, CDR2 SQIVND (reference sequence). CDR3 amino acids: CASSKSAGGWETQYF. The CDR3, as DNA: TGTGCCAGTAGTAAATCAGCGGGAGGTTGGGAGACCCAGTACTTC.

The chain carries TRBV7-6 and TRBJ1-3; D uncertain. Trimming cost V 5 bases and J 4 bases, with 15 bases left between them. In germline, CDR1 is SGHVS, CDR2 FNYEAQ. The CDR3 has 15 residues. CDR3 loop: CASSDDRGLGNTIYF. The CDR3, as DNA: TGTGCCAGCAGCGACGATAGAGGGCTAGGAAACACCATATATTTT. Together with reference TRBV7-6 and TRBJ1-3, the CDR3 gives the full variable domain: GAGVSQSPRYKVTKRGQDVALRCDPISGHVSLYWYRQALGQGPEFLTYFNYEAQQDKSGLPNDRFSAERPEGSISTLTIQRTEQRDSAMYRCASSDDRGLGNTIYFGEGSWLTVV.

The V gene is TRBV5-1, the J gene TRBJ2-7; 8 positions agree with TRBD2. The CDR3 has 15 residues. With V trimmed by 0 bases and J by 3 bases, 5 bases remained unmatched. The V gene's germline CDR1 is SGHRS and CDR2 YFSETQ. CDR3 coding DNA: TGCGCCAGCAGCTTGGAGGGCGGGAGGAACTACGAGCAGTACTTC. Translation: CASSLEGGRNYEQYF.

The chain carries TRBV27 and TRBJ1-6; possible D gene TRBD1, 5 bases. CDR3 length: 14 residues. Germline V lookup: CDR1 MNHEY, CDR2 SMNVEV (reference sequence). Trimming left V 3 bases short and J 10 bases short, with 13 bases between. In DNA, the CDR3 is TGTGCCAGCAGTTTTCTTGAGGGGCAGTCACCCCTCCACTTT. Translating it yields CASSFLEGQSPLHF.

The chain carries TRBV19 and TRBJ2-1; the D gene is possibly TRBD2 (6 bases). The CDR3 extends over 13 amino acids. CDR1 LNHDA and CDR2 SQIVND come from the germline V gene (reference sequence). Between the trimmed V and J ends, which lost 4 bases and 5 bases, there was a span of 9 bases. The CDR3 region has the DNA TGTGCCAGTAGTAGTCTAGCGAACAATGAGCAGTTCTTC. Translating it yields CASSSLANNEQFF.

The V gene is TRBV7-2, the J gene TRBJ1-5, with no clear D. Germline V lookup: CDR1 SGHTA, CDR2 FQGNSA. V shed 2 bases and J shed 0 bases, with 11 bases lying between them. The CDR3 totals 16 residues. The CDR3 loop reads CASSLNEAYSNQPQHF. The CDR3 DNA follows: TGTGCCAGCAGCTTAAATGAAGCTTATAGCAATCAGCCCCAGCATTTT.

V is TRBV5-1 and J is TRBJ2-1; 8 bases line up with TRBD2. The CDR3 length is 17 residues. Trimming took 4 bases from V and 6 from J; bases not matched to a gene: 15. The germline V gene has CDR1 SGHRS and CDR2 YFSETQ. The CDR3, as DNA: TGCGCCAGCAGCCCCCGGGGGGGTAGCGGGGCCACCAATGAGCAGTTCTTC. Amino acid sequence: CASSPRGGSGATNEQFF.